This T cell receptor beta chain was recovered during a study of blood T cell repertoires in COVID-19. Overall study: COVID-19 samples from acute and convalescent phases originated in the United States, Italy and Spain. The analysed material was cDNA or gDNA that came from T cells, B-cell-depleted T cells, or PBMCs.

V was shortened by 3 bases and J by 5 bases, with 8 bases between the two germline ends. The length of the CDR3 is 12 residues. Germline V gives CDR1 SGHDT, CDR2 YYEEEE. How the authors handled the data: Reference gene primer amplification gave nucleated cell count estimates. Profiled with immunoSEQ multiplex PCR; TCRdb holds only in-frame clones, not every one. V, J and clone size are taken as reported in that table, and D and trimming were inferred from the DNA itself. Here the sample spans some 94,000 clones, 80% to 90% being singletons. This receptor was obtained from a human donor in a cohort sampled during active COVID-19. This sequence joins TRBV5-6 and TRBJ1-1; D gene unclear. Sequenced sample: peripheral blood. CDR3 nucleotides: TGTGCCAGCAGCTGGTCGGGGACTGAAGCTTTCTTT. Its translation: CASSWSGTEAFF.